Below are 22 T cell receptor beta chains sequenced from a single sample in a study of OX40 agonist ivuxolimab in advanced cancers. The data were produced by immunoSEQ multiplex PCR, yet TCRdb's version contains in-frame clones alone and is incomplete. The sample holds about 64,000 clones, around 90% seen once. The sequenced sample was CD4+ or CD8+ T cells sorted from blood, obtained in a trial of the OX40 agonist ivuxolimab. These receptors all stem from an adult with an advanced solid tumor such as melanoma, head and neck, liver or kidney cancer.

This CDR3 is CASSPGDGGFYEQYF. The CDR3 region has the DNA TGCGCCAGCAGCCCGGGGGACGGTGGTTTCTACGAGCAGTACTTC. The V and J genes are TRBV4-1 and TRBJ2-7, with a weak D call TRBD2 (6 bases). With 4 bases removed from V and 3 bases from J, the gap between germline ends came to 16 bases. The CDR3 is made up of 15 amino acids. The germline CDR1 and CDR2 sequences are MGHRA and YSYEKL.

This chain links TRBV7-9 with TRBJ2-7; D gene uncertain. The germline V and J ends were trimmed by 5 bases and 4 bases, with 9 bases remaining between them. In germline, CDR1 is SEHNR, CDR2 FQNEAQ (reference sequence). This CDR3 spans 12 amino acids. The DNA of the CDR3 is TGTGCCAGCAGCCCTACAGATTACGAGCAGTACTTC. This codes for CASSPTDYEQYF.

The chain carries TRBV29-1 and TRBJ2-7; 12 positions agree with TRBD1. Germline V lookup: CDR1 SQVTM, CDR2 ANQGSEA. Trimming cost V 7 bases and J 1 base; bases outside gene matches: 8. The CDR3 is 15 residues long. The CDR3 DNA is TGCAGCGCTGTACCGGGACAGGGGGCTTCCTACGAGCAGTACTTC. Translating it yields CSAVPGQGASYEQYF.

The chain carries TRBV9 and TRBJ2-5; TRBD2 aligns across 8 bases. Germline CDR1 is SGDLS and CDR2 is YYNGEE. The CDR3 runs to 15 residues. With 3 bases clipped from V and 5 bases from J, the junction kept 9 bases outside the gene matches. The CDR3 reads CASSEASGRAETQYF. CDR3 sequence (DNA): TGTGCCAGCAGCGAAGCTAGCGGGCGGGCGGAGACCCAGTACTTC.

The chain recombines TRBV4-1 with TRBJ2-1, with 12 positions matching TRBD1. With 5 bases clipped from V and 7 bases from J, the junction kept 9 bases outside the gene matches. CDR1 and CDR2 (germline): MGHRA, YSYEKL. The CDR3 covers 16 residues. CDR3 in amino acids: CASSLAGQGAGNEQFF. The DNA for the CDR3 is TGCGCCAGCAGCTTAGCGGGACAGGGGGCGGGTAATGAGCAGTTCTTC.

The chain recombines TRBV4-1 with TRBJ2-1; 12 bases align to TRBD2. CDR3 size: 18 residues. Germline V gene sequence: CDR1 MGHRA, CDR2 YSYEKL. Trimming at V came to 3 bases and at J to 0 bases, leaving 6 bases not matched to a gene. The CDR3: CASSQSPGLAGSYNEQFF. The CDR3 nucleotides read TGCGCCAGCAGCCAGTCCCCGGGACTAGCGGGCTCCTACAATGAGCAGTTCTTC.

This sequence joins TRBV28 and TRBJ2-7; no firm D call. Germline CDR1 is MDHEN and CDR2 is SYDVKM. The length of the CDR3 is 14 residues. The ends were cut back, 3 bases at V and 6 bases at J, with 15 bases in the middle. The CDR3 DNA follows: TGTGCCAGCAGTTTGAGGCGAGAATGGGCCGAGCAGTACTTC. It translates to CASSLRREWAEQYF.

This sequence joins TRBV5-4 and TRBJ1-1, with D tentatively TRBD1 (5 bases). Germline assignment: CDR1 SGHNT and CDR2 YYREEE (reference sequence). V was shortened by 5 bases and J by 5 bases, with 13 bases between the two germline ends. This CDR3 contains 13 residues. The CDR3 loop reads CASRMGGGTEAFF. CDR3 nucleotide sequence: TGTGCCAGCAGAATGGGGGGGGGAACTGAAGCTTTCTTT.

This chain connects TRBV15 to TRBJ2-5, with TRBD2 matching 9 bases. Matching the DNA end better, TRBJ2-7 makes the J call doubtful. Germline CDR1 is LNHNV and CDR2 is YYDKDF (reference sequence). The CDR3 totals 17 residues. CDR3 sequence reads: CATSRGAGGGRQHEQYF. In DNA, the CDR3 is TGTGCCACCAGCAGAGGGGCGGGAGGGGGCCGTCAACACGAGCAGTACTTC.

The gene calls are TRBV18 and TRBJ2-3, with TRBD2 identical over 9 bases. CDR1 is KGHSH, CDR2 LQKENI, per germline. This CDR3 has 15 residues. J lost 5 bases, V lost 1 base, and 4 bases had no gene match. Here the CDR3 reads CASSPRLAEGDTQYF. CDR3 DNA sequence: TGTGCCAGCTCACCACGACTAGCGGAGGGAGATACGCAGTATTTT.

The V and J genes are TRBV28 and TRBJ2-2; weak D call: TRBD1 (5 bases). Per germline, CDR1 MDHEN and CDR2 SYDVKM. The V end lost 4 bases, the J end lost 6 bases, and 15 bases lay between the germline ends. The CDR3 totals 15 residues. Here the CDR3 reads CASSYGSRASGELFF. The CDR3 DNA reads TGTGCCAGCAGTTATGGGTCCAGGGCTTCCGGGGAGCTGTTTTTT.

This chain links TRBV5-1 with TRBJ1-1; D gene unclear. From germline, CDR1 is SGHRS and CDR2 YFSETQ. There are 13 residues in the CDR3. V shed 0 bases and J shed 5 bases, with 8 bases lying between them. In DNA, the CDR3 is TGCGCCAGCAGCTTGGACAGCTTGACTGAAGCTTTCTTT. Its translation: CASSLDSLTEAFF.

The gene calls are TRBV4-3 and TRBJ1-6, with a weak D call TRBD1 (5 bases). The germline V and J ends were trimmed by 0 bases and 0 bases, with 15 bases remaining between them. The V gene's germline CDR1 is LGHNA and CDR2 YSLEER. CDR3 length: 19 residues. CDR3 protein: CASSQEAGGGSSYNSPLHF. CDR3 nucleotide sequence: TGCGCCAGCAGCCAAGAGGCTGGGGGGGGGAGCTCCTATAATTCACCCCTCCACTTT.

The chain carries TRBV7-2 and TRBJ2-3, with D tentatively TRBD1 (6 bases). The CDR3 runs 16 residues. Trimming took 0 bases from V and 3 from J, leaving 13 bases between them. The germline CDR1 and CDR2 sequences are SGHTA and FQGNSA. The CDR3 protein is CASSLAQGVRTDTQYF. The CDR3 DNA reads as TGTGCCAGCAGCTTAGCACAGGGCGTGCGGACAGATACGCAGTATTTT.

The gene calls are TRBV11-3 and TRBJ2-5, with D possibly being TRBD1 or TRBD2 (6 bases each). This CDR3 spans 13 amino acids. Germline V gene sequence: CDR1 SGHNT, CDR2 YENEEA. Trimming removed 0 bases from V and 5 bases from J, with 7 bases in between. The DNA for the CDR3 is TGTGCCAGCAGCTTAGAAGGGGGGGAGACCCAGTACTTC. Protein sequence: CASSLEGGETQYF.

This sequence joins TRBV7-6 and TRBJ2-1; 13 bases are shared with TRBD2. Per the germline V gene, CDR1 is SGHVS and CDR2 is FNYEAQ. V shed 1 base and J 8 bases; nucleotides not matched to a gene: 2. The CDR3 is 15 residues long. This CDR3 is CASSLDGLAGDEQFF. For the CDR3, the DNA is TGTGCCAGCAGCTTAGATGGACTAGCGGGGGATGAGCAGTTCTTC. The full variable domain, rest sourced from reference TRBV7-6 and TRBJ2-1, is GAGVSQSPRYKVTKRGQDVALRCDPISGHVSLYWYRQALGQGPEFLTYFNYEAQQDKSGLPNDRFSAERPEGSISTLTIQRTEQRDSAMYRCASSLDGLAGDEQFFGPGTRLTVL.

This sequence joins TRBV7-2 and TRBJ1-1; 8 bases agree with TRBD1. The CDR3 has 16 residues. Germline CDR1 and CDR2: SGHTA and FQGNSA. With 5 bases clipped from V and 4 bases from J, the junction kept 12 bases outside the gene matches. The CDR3 coding sequence is TGTGCCAGCAGCCCCGTGACAGGGGCGGGGGGCACTGAAGCTTTCTTT. Its translation is CASSPVTGAGGTEAFF.

The CDR3 here is CASKIPLEGQMMPNTEAFF. CDR3 sequence (DNA): TGTGCCAGTAAGATCCCACTAGAGGGACAGATGATGCCGAACACTGAAGCTTTCTTT. The J gene is TRBJ1-1, the V gene TRBV19, with 7 bases identical to TRBD1. Germline-derived CDR1 and CDR2 are LNHDA and SQIVND (reference sequence). After removal of 7 bases from V and 1 base from J, the junction contained 21 bases not matched to a gene. The CDR3 spans 19 residues.

This clone appeared once. This chain connects TRBV27 to TRBJ1-1, with D perhaps matching TRBD1 (5 bases). The CDR3 runs 14 residues. V lost 6 bases to trimming and J lost 4 bases, with 15 bases between them. CDR1 and CDR2 (germline): MNHEY, SMNVEV (reference sequence). CDR3 amino acids: CASRARRGVTEAFF. DNA for the CDR3: TGTGCCAGCAGGGCTCGGAGAGGGGTCACTGAAGCTTTCTTT.

The chain is built from TRBV7-6 and TRBJ2-3; 8 bases map to TRBD1. V lost 4 bases, J lost 0 bases, and 6 bases stayed unmatched. Germline CDR1 SGHVS, CDR2 FNYEAQ. The CDR3 sequence is 16 residues long. The DNA of the CDR3 is TGTGCCAGCAGCTCGACAGGGGCTCCTAGCACAGATACGCAGTATTTT. It yields the protein CASSSTGAPSTDTQYF. The variable domain in full, completed from reference TRBV7-6 and TRBJ2-3, reads GAGVSQSPRYKVTKRGQDVALRCDPISGHVSLYWYRQALGQGPEFLTYFNYEAQQDKSGLPNDRFSAERPEGSISTLTIQRTEQRDSAMYRCASSSTGAPSTDTQYFGPGTRLTVL.

This clone came up a few times. This sequence joins TRBV13 and TRBJ2-7, with a weak D call TRBD2 (5 bases). The CDR3 sequence is 14 residues long. Germline loops: CDR1 PRHDT, CDR2 FYEKMQ (reference sequence). The V end was cut by 2 bases, the J end by 3 bases, with 11 bases between. CDR3 in amino acids: CASSLRTPDYEQYF. CDR3 sequence (DNA): TGTGCCAGCAGCTTAAGGACTCCCGACTACGAGCAGTACTTC.

This sequence joins TRBV7-2 and TRBJ2-5; 8 bases match TRBD2. CDR3 length equals 19 residues. V trimming: 5 bases; J trimming: 0 bases; junction bases outside the gene matches: 17. Per germline, CDR1 SGHTA and CDR2 FQGNSA. The chain's CDR3 is CASSRKGGGGLGYQETQYF. CDR3 DNA sequence: TGTGCCAGCAGCCGGAAGGGGGGAGGGGGACTAGGGTACCAAGAGACCCAGTACTTC.